The clone carrying this T cell receptor (beta chain) was seen a handful of times. Its antigen is still unknown. Synthesis of TCR cDNA relied on 5'RACE template switching, which attached a universal primer site and UMIs. TCRdb reprocessed the 5' RACE reads via MiXCR and lists one record per CDR3 protein. The sample lists some 500,000 distinct CDR3 sequences; roughly 14% were seen once. The CDR3 is 13 residues long. CDR1 GTSNPN and CDR2 SVGIG come from the germline V gene (reference sequence). V gave up 0 bases and J gave up 5 bases, with 10 bases separating them. The data belong to a study of T cells after yellow fever vaccination. Across the study: Fractions containing few cells were prepared with SMART-Seq v4 Ultra Low Input. Regarding the study as a whole: Booster sampling recovered most clones from primary vaccination (96% CD4, around 88% CD8). Clonotypes appearing in both CD4 and CD8 compartments existed, and their share was small.

This TCR was recovered from a man younger than 45 who received the YFV17D yellow fever vaccine. The material sequenced was PBMCs, taken on the day of the yellow fever booster vaccination. The V and J genes are TRBV30 and TRBJ2-5; no clear D. DNA of the CDR3: TGTGCCTGGAGTGTGAAGCCCCCGGAGACCCAGTACTTC. Encoded protein: CAWSVKPPETQYF.